This TCR beta chain was found in a study of T cells in Graves' hyperthyroidism and ophthalmopathy. The V gene's germline CDR1 is DFQATT and CDR2 SNEGSKA (reference sequence). V gave up 3 bases and J gave up 8 bases; unmatched junction bases: 16. There are 16 residues in the CDR3. There are many counts of this clonotype. Its antigen is as yet unknown. The source material, RNA transcripts, was used to amplify TCR beta CDR3 regions. Using the HTBI primer set, a first-round RT-PCR was run on the TCR CDR3. TCRdb redid the calling of the multiplex PCR reads with MiXCR, one entry per CDR3 protein. The sample has around 350,000 distinct CDR3 sequences, over 15% seen once. Study findings and constraints: Blood also held most thyroid clonotypes expanded beyond 0.001. Progression to ophthalmopathy was predicted a median of roughly 6.6 months early.

The genes are TRBV20-1 and TRBJ1-2; TRBD1 aligns across 9 bases. Sequenced sample: blood. The clonotype was recovered from a woman aged 18 to 35 with Graves' hyperthyroidism. The CDR3 spells CSARGGQGSSLEGYTF. The CDR3 DNA sequence: TGCAGTGCTAGGGGCGGACAGGGGTCTTCTCTTGAGGGCTACACCTTC.